This T cell receptor beta chain was retrieved from a study of control samples from healthy donors and cancer patients. Clones were read by immunoSEQ multiplex PCR, and TCRdb kept only the in-frame ones, dropping some. The sample has over 10,000 clones, 93% seen once. This receptor was taken from an elderly man with lung cancer. The sample taken for sequencing was PBMCs.

CDR3 residues: CASSDNRGSVGDGYTF. CDR3 nucleotides: TGTGCCAGCAGTGATAACCGGGGATCAGTGGGCGATGGCTACACCTTC. This chain connects TRBV25-1 to TRBJ1-2; D remains unclear. The CDR3 totals 16 residues. V gave up 3 bases and J gave up 6 bases, with 20 bases separating them. The germline V gene encodes CDR1 MGHDK and CDR2 SYGVNS.